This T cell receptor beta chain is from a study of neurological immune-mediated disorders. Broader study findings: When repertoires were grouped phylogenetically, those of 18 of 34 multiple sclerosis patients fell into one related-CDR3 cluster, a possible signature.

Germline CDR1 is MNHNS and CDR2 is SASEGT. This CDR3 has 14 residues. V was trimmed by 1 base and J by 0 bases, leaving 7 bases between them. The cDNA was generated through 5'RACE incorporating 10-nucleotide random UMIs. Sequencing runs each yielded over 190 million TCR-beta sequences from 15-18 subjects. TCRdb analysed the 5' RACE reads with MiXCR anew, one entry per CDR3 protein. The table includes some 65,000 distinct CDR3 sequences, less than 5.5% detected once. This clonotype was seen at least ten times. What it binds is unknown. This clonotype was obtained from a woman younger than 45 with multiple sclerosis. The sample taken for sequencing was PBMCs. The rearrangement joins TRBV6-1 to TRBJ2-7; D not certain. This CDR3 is CASSEGSSSYEQYF. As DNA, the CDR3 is TGTGCCAGCAGTGAAGGGAGCAGCTCCTACGAGCAGTACTTC.